These 27 T cell receptor beta chains were sequenced from one sample in a study of CDR3 diversity in severe acne (dated by TCRdb to the late 2010s). Libraries were built with PCR. The run used an Illumina HiSeq 2000. The public sequencing data were trimmed at Q25 with fastp and processed into clonotypes with MiXCR by TCRdb, which kept only in-frame beta chains. Identical CDR3 proteins give one entry, which carries the most common genes and DNA. This sample comprises about 93,000 distinct CDR3 sequences, 45% to 55% of them detected only once. The ten most abundant clones make up about 9.4% of the sample. Sequenced sample: blood. These receptors were collected from a male donor in good health, serving as a control.

The chain combines TRBV20-1 with TRBJ2-1; D is possibly TRBD2 (6 bases). CDR1 and CDR2 (germline): DFQATT, SNEGSKA (reference sequence). The CDR3 is 13 amino acids. The ends were cut back, 5 bases at V and 0 bases at J, with 8 bases in the middle. Here the CDR3 DNA reads TGCAGTGCTGGGGGGAGCTCCTACAATGAGCAGTTCTTC. Its translation is CSAGGSSYNEQFF.

The chain recombines TRBV5-5 with TRBJ2-7; D tentatively reads TRBD1 or TRBD2 (5 bases each). Germline CDR1 SGHKS, CDR2 YYEKEE (reference sequence). The CDR3 loop spans 15 amino acids. V gave up 0 bases and J gave up 1 base, with 11 bases separating them. CDR3 residues: CASSLEGWGSYEQYF. The CDR3 nucleotides are TGTGCCAGCAGCTTGGAGGGGTGGGGGTCCTACGAGCAGTACTTC.

The rearrangement joins TRBV2 to TRBJ1-1; 7 bases are a match to TRBD1. The trim removed 6 bases at V and 6 bases at J, leaving 7 bases unmatched. The CDR3 runs 13 residues. Looked up from germline, CDR1 is SNHLY and CDR2 is FYNNEI. The CDR3 is CASRKTGAPEAFF. The CDR3 nucleotides read TGTGCCAGCAGGAAAACAGGGGCGCCTGAAGCTTTCTTT.

This clonotype was seen a handful of times. CDR3 sequence (DNA): TGTGCCAGTAGTATTGTGAGGAATTCACCCCTCCACTTT. Protein: CASSIVRNSPLHF. The rearrangement links TRBV19 to TRBJ1-6; D remains unclear. There are 13 residues in the CDR3. Germline loops: CDR1 LNHDA, CDR2 SQIVND (reference sequence). Trimming took off 3 bases at V and 7 bases at J, with 7 bases between the two ends.

In the case of this clonotype: The junction and the germline gene differ at one end; a read error may be behind it. The chain uses TRBV2 and TRBJ2-7; 11 bases line up with TRBD2. Per the germline V gene, CDR1 is SNHLY and CDR2 is FYNNEI. The CDR3 contains 14 residues. CDR3 DNA: TGTGCCACCAGACTAGCGGGACAGTCCTACGAGCGGTACTTC. Translated, it gives CATRLAGQSYERYF.

V and J are TRBV15 and TRBJ1-6; D is ambiguous. Germline V gene lookup returns CDR1 LNHNV and CDR2 YYDKDF (reference sequence). This CDR3 spans 14 amino acids. Trimming removed 0 bases at V and 8 bases at J, with 8 bases between. This chain's CDR3 is CATSRDEEYSPLHF. In nucleotides, the CDR3 is TGTGCCACCAGCAGAGATGAAGAGTATTCACCCCTCCACTTT.

A note on this clonotype: Germline is not matched at one junction end, which may reflect a read error. The chain links TRBV2 to TRBJ2-7; D perhaps matches TRBD1 (6 bases). From germline, CDR1 is SNHLY and CDR2 FYNNEI. This CDR3 is 12 amino acids long. The CDR3 sequence is CFFRTEAYDQYF. CDR3 bases: TGTTTTTTTAGGACAGAGGCCTACGACCAGTACTTC.

The sample holds a few counts of this clonotype. This chain uses TRBV15 with TRBJ2-5; 13 nucleotides match TRBD2. This CDR3 has 15 amino acids. V trimming: 4 bases; J trimming: 5 bases; junction bases outside the gene matches: 4. Germline loops: CDR1 LNHNV, CDR2 YYDKDF (reference sequence). Here the CDR3 DNA reads TGTGCCACCAGCACCGGGACTAGCGGGATGGAGACCCAGTACTTC. Translating gives CATSTGTSGMETQYF.

This clonotype came up many times. The rearrangement joins TRBV7-3 to TRBJ1-3; D is possibly TRBD1 (5 bases). V was cut by 5 bases and J by 8 bases, with 19 bases left in between. Per the germline V gene, CDR1 is SGHTA and CDR2 is FQGTGA. The CDR3 consists of 15 residues. The CDR3 coding sequence is TGTGCCAGCAGCCCCCGAGGAGGGCCGGGGGACACCATATATTTT. Its translation: CASSPRGGPGDTIYF.

This clonotype was seen just once. The chain uses TRBV4-1 and TRBJ1-2; 11 positions match TRBD1. Germline assignment: CDR1 MGHRA and CDR2 YSYEKL. The CDR3 consists of 15 residues. The V and J ends lost 0 bases and 8 bases, in that order; junction bases with no gene match: 5. The CDR3 DNA sequence: TGCGCCAGCAGCCAAGATCTGGGACAGGGGGACGGCTACACCTTC. Protein: CASSQDLGQGDGYTF.

J is TRBJ2-3 and V is TRBV15, with D perhaps matching TRBD2 (6 bases). The V end was cut by 7 bases, the J end by 0 bases, with 11 bases between. Germline CDR1 is LNHNV and CDR2 is YYDKDF (reference sequence). The CDR3 covers 14 residues. The CDR3 loop is CATTSLASTDTQYF. The CDR3 DNA reads as TGTGCCACCACCAGCCTAGCGAGCACAGATACGCAGTATTTT.

A word on this clonotype: A much larger clone sits a single nucleotide away, making a read error possible. This chain uses TRBV6-1 with TRBJ1-3; D possibly corresponds to TRBD1 (5 bases). This CDR3 is 14 amino acids long. Looked up from germline, CDR1 is MNHNS and CDR2 is SASEGT. The DNA for the CDR3 is TGTGCCAGCAGCTTAGGGGATTTTGGAAACACCATACATTTT. It specifies CASSLGDFGNTIHF.

This clonotype was detected once. Possible read error: a much larger clone is one base away. The rearrangement uses TRBV9 and TRBJ2-5; 10 nucleotides align to TRBD2. The CDR3 sequence is 15 residues long. Germline CDR1 SGDLS, CDR2 YYNGEE. The CDR3 region is CASRGHGTSEEAQYF. The CDR3 bases are TGTGCCAGCAGGGGACATGGGACTAGCGAAGAGGCCCAGTACTTC.

This clonotype was seen many times. V is TRBV20-1 and J is TRBJ2-1; TRBD2 aligns across 9 bases. CDR1 is DFQATT, CDR2 SNEGSKA, per germline (reference sequence). After removal of 4 bases from V and 5 bases from J, the junction contained 3 bases not matched to a gene. This CDR3 is 13 amino acids long. CDR3 protein: CSAMTSGNNEQFF. The DNA of the CDR3 is TGCAGTGCTATGACTAGCGGAAACAATGAGCAGTTCTTC.

This clonotype was counted many times. The V gene is TRBV5-8, the J gene TRBJ2-7, with TRBD2 matching 7 bases. The CDR3 covers 12 residues. Germline CDR1 is SGHTS and CDR2 is YDEGEE. Trimming removed 6 bases from V and 7 bases from J; junction bases left unmatched: 7. CDR3: CASNWGGGEQYF. CDR3 DNA sequence: TGTGCCAGCAACTGGGGGGGTGGGGAGCAGTACTTC.

By frequency in the sample, this clonotype is medium-sized. This chain links TRBV19 with TRBJ2-1; D tentatively reads TRBD1 or TRBD2 (5 bases each). Germline V CDR1 and CDR2: LNHDA, SQIVND (reference sequence). CDR3 length equals 15 residues. Trimming removed 5 bases at V and 0 bases at J, with 11 bases between. The CDR3 region has the DNA TGTGCCAGTAGTGAGGGACGGAGCTCCTACAATGAGCAGTTCTTC. Translated: CASSEGRSSYNEQFF.

V usage is TRBV7-9 and J usage is TRBJ2-7; D is possibly TRBD2 (5 bases). CDR3 length: 14 amino acids. The germline V gene encodes CDR1 SEHNR and CDR2 FQNEAQ (reference sequence). V lost 5 bases to trimming and J lost 0 bases, with 11 bases between them. CDR3 coding DNA: TGTGCCAGCAGCCCGGACTTGGGCTCCTACGAGCAGTACTTC. Amino acids: CASSPDLGSYEQYF.

The chain couples TRBV11-1 to TRBJ2-2; no definite D call. In germline, CDR1 is SGHAT, CDR2 FQDESV (reference sequence). This CDR3 is 14 amino acids long. V shed 5 bases and J shed 6 bases, with 13 bases lying between them. CDR3 bases: TGTGCCAGCAGCGCGTTCCTGGCAGCCGGGGAGCTGTTTTTT. Translated, it gives CASSAFLAAGELFF. Together with reference TRBV11-1 and TRBJ2-2, the CDR3 gives the full variable domain: EAEVAQSPRYKITEKSQAVAFWCDPISGHATLYWYRQILGQGPELLVQFQDESVVDDSQLPKDRFSAERLKGVDSTLKIQPAELGDSAMYLCASSAFLAAGELFFGEGSRLTVL.

Ten or more counts support this clonotype. The chain employs TRBV10-1 and TRBJ2-7; D perhaps matches TRBD1 (6 bases). Trimming shortened V by 2 bases and J by 5 bases, and 10 bases separated the two germline ends. The CDR3 sequence is 13 residues long. CDR1 WNHNN and CDR2 SYGVQD come from the germline V gene (reference sequence). The CDR3 region is CASSEEGVHEQYF. CDR3 nucleotides: TGCGCCAGCAGTGAGGAGGGGGTCCACGAGCAGTACTTC.

V and J are TRBV9 and TRBJ2-7; D uncertain. V lost 3 bases, J lost 1 base, and 11 bases lay in between. This CDR3 is 14 amino acids long. Germline-derived CDR1 and CDR2 are SGDLS and YYNGEE. Here the CDR3 reads CASSGGSVSYEQYF. Here the CDR3 DNA reads TGTGCCAGCAGCGGAGGTTCGGTTTCCTACGAGCAGTACTTC.

This chain links TRBV24-1 with TRBJ1-1; possibly TRBD1 for D (6 bases). V was cut by 7 bases and J by 1 base, with 15 bases left in between. The length of the CDR3 is 15 residues. The germline CDR1 and CDR2 sequences are KGHDR and SFDVKD. This CDR3 reads CATSRTGMANTEAFF. CDR3 bases: TGTGCCACCAGCCGAACAGGGATGGCGAACACTGAAGCTTTCTTT.

The chain is built from TRBV5-5 and TRBJ2-2; 10 bases fit TRBD2. The trim removed 4 bases at V and 4 bases at J, leaving 10 bases unmatched. The CDR3 is 17 residues long. Per the germline V gene, CDR1 is SGHKS and CDR2 is YYEKEE (reference sequence). The CDR3 DNA reads as TGTGCCAGCAGCCCGGGACTAGCGAGAGGAGTCACCGGGGAGCTGTTTTTT. It codes for CASSPGLARGVTGELFF.

This clonotype was picked up one time. The germline gene is not matched at one end of the junction; a read error may be the cause. This chain joins TRBV24-1 and TRBJ2-1; a possible D gene is TRBD1 (6 bases). The CDR3 has 13 residues. The germline V gene has CDR1 KGHDR and CDR2 SFDVKD. Here the CDR3 DNA reads TGTGCCACCAGTGGTCCAGGGGCCAATGAGCAGTTTTTT. This sequence encodes CATSGPGANEQFF.

This clonotype was seen at least ten times. The V gene is TRBV5-1, the J gene TRBJ1-1; TRBD1 agrees at 7 bases. CDR1 is SGHRS, CDR2 YFSETQ, per germline. V lost 3 bases, J lost 0 bases, and 2 bases stayed unmatched. CDR3 length: 14 residues. The CDR3 coding sequence is TGCGCCAGCAGCTGGGGACAGCTGAACACTGAAGCTTTCTTT. This sequence encodes CASSWGQLNTEAFF.

A note on this clonotype: A read error may explain this, as a much larger clone is one base away. V gene TRBV6-5 combines with J gene TRBJ2-1; D possibly matches TRBD1 or TRBD2 (6 bases each). The CDR3 runs 15 residues. Per germline, CDR1 MNHEY and CDR2 SVGAGI. As DNA, the CDR3 is TGTGCCAGCAGTTTTCCCACGGGGGCCGAAAATGAGCAGCTCTTC. It yields the protein CASSFPTGAENEQLF.

The chain combines TRBV12-3 or TRBV12-4 with TRBJ1-1; no clear D. V was pared by 3 bases and J by 1 base, with 3 bases between. The CDR3 consists of 12 residues. DNA of the CDR3: TGTGCCAGCAGTTTGGCGAACACTGAAGCTTTCTTT. This sequence encodes CASSLANTEAFF.

This clonotype was counted between two and nine times. The chain couples TRBV7-8 to TRBJ2-2; the match to TRBD2 covers 11 bases. Trimming took 6 bases from V and 3 from J; bases not matched to a gene: 3. This CDR3 is built from 15 residues. Per germline, CDR1 SGHVS and CDR2 FQNEAQ. CDR3 coding DNA: TGTGCCAGCAGTGGGACTAGCGGACACACCGGGGAGCTGTTTTTT. It encodes CASSGTSGHTGELFF.